This is a list of T cell receptor beta chains from one sample in a study of blood T cells in healthy people across ages. MiXCR was run by TCRdb on the 5' RACE reads, yielding one entry per CDR3 protein. In the table there are about 630,000 distinct CDR3 sequences, 21% of which are singletons. The material sequenced was blood. The receptors here all came from a man in his 70s in good health. Each CDR3 is given without its conserved first and last residue. Rows may omit the clone size; those that give it use once, few, many or a size class.

j_call: TRBJ2-7
clone_size: once
v_call: TRBV7-2
cdr3_aa: ASSLLGGLVAGTYEQY

j_call: TRBJ2-1
clone_size: few
v_call: TRBV7-2
cdr3_aa: ASSSRTSGRYNEQF

j_call: TRBJ1-5
clone_size: -
v_call: TRBV7-9
cdr3_aa: ASSHGQEGQPQH

j_call: TRBJ2-3
clone_size: -
v_call: TRBV14
cdr3_aa: ASSQEGSSAKGGDTQY

j_call: TRBJ1-4
clone_size: -
v_call: TRBV6-5
cdr3_aa: ASSSTGVGEKLF

j_call: -
clone_size: -
v_call: TRBV29-1
cdr3_aa: SAEQGAPSYEQY

j_call: TRBJ1-4
clone_size: -
v_call: TRBV14
cdr3_aa: ASSPMGSRINEKLF

j_call: TRBJ2-3
clone_size: -
v_call: TRBV10-3
cdr3_aa: AISIAGSTDTQY

j_call: TRBJ2-5
clone_size: few
v_call: TRBV7-8
cdr3_aa: ASSLGGGGETQY

j_call: TRBJ2-1
clone_size: -
v_call: TRBV6-1
cdr3_aa: ASSDFPGEQF

j_call: -
clone_size: -
v_call: TRBV29-1
cdr3_aa: SVELAGVEQY

j_call: -
clone_size: once
v_call: TRBV20-1
cdr3_aa: SASKRTSGSDEQF

j_call: TRBJ1-1
clone_size: few
v_call: TRBV28
cdr3_aa: ASGRGGNTEAF

j_call: TRBJ2-5
clone_size: -
v_call: TRBV7-6
cdr3_aa: ASSLASRTGFTAQY

j_call: -
clone_size: -
v_call: TRBV6-2/TRBV6-3
cdr3_aa: ASSWEGERNEQF

j_call: TRBJ2-3
clone_size: -
v_call: TRBV7-6
cdr3_aa: ASSLNPGRDTQY